Listed here are 24 T cell receptor beta chains from one sample, sequenced in a study of T cell responses to AZD1222 COVID-19 vaccine. Profiled with immunoSEQ multiplex PCR; TCRdb holds only in-frame clones, not every one. The sample records more than 95,000 clones, about 94% being singletons. Sequences were derived from peripheral blood, sampled on day 0 of AZD1222 vaccination. These TCRs come from an adult in good health.

V usage is TRBV7-9 and J usage is TRBJ1-2; unclear D gene. Trimming pared 5 bases from V and 5 bases from J, leaving 9 bases between. There are 12 residues in the CDR3. Germline V lookup: CDR1 SEHNR, CDR2 FQNEAQ (reference sequence). CDR3 protein: CASSHPTYGYTF. CDR3 nucleotides: TGTGCCAGCAGCCACCCTACATATGGCTACACCTTC.

The CDR3 is CASSPDGNEQFF. CDR3 bases: TGCGCCAGCAGTCCGGACGGCAATGAGCAGTTCTTC. The rearrangement uses TRBV10-2 and TRBJ2-1, with D hard to call. The CDR3 loop spans 12 amino acids. CDR1 is WSHSY, CDR2 SAAADI, per germline. V shed 5 bases and J shed 6 bases, with 8 bases lying between them.

The V and J genes are TRBV7-2 and TRBJ2-7; 11 bases match TRBD2. Germline V gene data show CDR1 as SGHTA and CDR2 as FQGNSA. V gave up 5 bases and J gave up 0 bases; unmatched junction bases: 6. The CDR3 runs 16 residues. The CDR3 DNA follows: TGTGCCAGCAGCGGACTAGCGGGCGTAAGCTCCTACGAGCAGTACTTC. Protein: CASSGLAGVSSYEQYF.

This sequence joins TRBV3-1 (or the pseudogene TRBV3-2) and TRBJ2-5; D remains ambiguous. The germline gives CDR1 LGHDT, CDR2 YNNKEL (reference sequence). The V end was cut by 0 bases, the J end by 2 bases, with 10 bases between. The CDR3 spans 15 residues. In nucleotides, the CDR3 is TGTGCCAGCAGCCAAGACCCGGATGGTCAAGAGACCCAGTACTTC. It specifies CASSQDPDGQETQYF.

This clone was counted a single time. The chain recombines TRBV7-8 with TRBJ2-1; D is perhaps TRBD2 (5 bases). Looked up from germline, CDR1 is SGHVS and CDR2 is FQNEAQ. V was trimmed by 6 bases and J by 6 bases, leaving 12 bases between them. The CDR3 length is 13 residues. CDR3 in DNA: TGTGCCAGCAGAAACTCGGGATTCAATGAGCAGTTCTTC. It translates to CASRNSGFNEQFF.

The chain is built from TRBV3-1 (or the pseudogene TRBV3-2) and TRBJ2-1; 7 nucleotides align to TRBD1. V was pared by 5 bases and J by 8 bases, with 18 bases of the junction left unmatched. This CDR3 contains 17 residues. Germline values: CDR1 LGHDT, CDR2 YNNKEL (reference sequence). Written as DNA, the CDR3 is TGTGCCAGCAGCAAGGACAGGCTGTCCCTGGGGGTACATGAGCAGTTCTTC. Protein: CASSKDRLSLGVHEQFF.

In its sample, this clone was seen once. The rearrangement links TRBV7-6 to TRBJ2-3; TRBD2 agrees at 13 bases. Germline V lookup: CDR1 SGHVS, CDR2 FNYEAQ. Trimming at V came to 6 bases and at J to 4 bases, leaving 4 bases not matched to a gene. This CDR3 comprises 15 residues. This CDR3 reads CASSRTSGRADTQYF. DNA for the CDR3: TGTGCCAGCAGTCGGACTAGCGGGAGAGCAGATACGCAGTATTTT.

This chain joins TRBV27 and TRBJ1-5; 8 bases fit TRBD1. The V gene's germline CDR1 is MNHEY and CDR2 SMNVEV (reference sequence). The CDR3 is 15 amino acids. The V segment lost 0 bases and the J segment 8 bases; nucleotides outside the gene matches: 6. The DNA for the CDR3 is TGTGCCAGCAGTTTATCCAGGACAGGGTCAAAGCCCCAGCATTTT. It specifies CASSLSRTGSKPQHF.

This clone was detected once. The CDR3 region is CASSLQWPSSYNEQFF. CDR3 nucleotide sequence: TGTGCCAGCAGCTTGCAGTGGCCGAGCTCCTACAATGAGCAGTTCTTC. The chain has TRBV5-4 and TRBJ2-1; D is unresolved. This CDR3 region has 16 residues. Trimming removed 1 base from V and 0 bases from J, with 11 bases in between. Germline-derived CDR1 and CDR2 are SGHNT and YYREEE (reference sequence).

The CDR3 loop is CATRARQGGGNQPQHF. CDR3 DNA: TGTGCCACCAGAGCCAGACAGGGAGGAGGCAATCAGCCCCAGCATTTT. The J gene is TRBJ1-5, the V gene TRBV15; 7 nucleotides line up with TRBD1. Germline CDR1 LNHNV, CDR2 YYDKDF (reference sequence). The CDR3 is made up of 16 amino acids. V was clipped by 6 bases and J by 2 bases; unmatched bases: 10. Together with reference TRBV15 and TRBJ1-5, the CDR3 gives the full variable domain: DAMVIQNPRYQVTQFGKPVTLSCSQTLNHNVMYWYQQKSSQAPKLLFHYYDKDFNNEADTPDNFQSRRPNTSFCFLDIRSPGLGDTAMYLCATRARQGGGNQPQHFGDGTRLSIL.

The chain has TRBV3-1 (or the pseudogene TRBV3-2) and TRBJ2-5, with D perhaps matching TRBD2 (5 bases). Germline V gives CDR1 LGHDT, CDR2 YNNKEL (reference sequence). This CDR3 is built from 19 residues. Trimming took 0 bases from V and 0 from J, leaving 20 bases between them. Here the CDR3 DNA reads TGTGCCAGCAGCCAAGAATTAAACGGGGAGCGACCGTACCAAGAGACCCAGTACTTC. It encodes CASSQELNGERPYQETQYF.

The chain combines TRBV19 with TRBJ1-5; a weak D match, TRBD1 (6 bases). V shed 2 bases and J shed 5 bases, with 16 bases lying between them. Germline V gene data show CDR1 as LNHDA and CDR2 as SQIVND (reference sequence). The CDR3 is made up of 16 amino acids. The CDR3 DNA follows: TGTGCCAGTAGTATATTTGGGGGGCTGGGTCATCAGCCCCAGCATTTT. This gives the protein CASSIFGGLGHQPQHF.

The chain carries TRBV10-2 and TRBJ2-3; 9 nucleotides align to TRBD2. The CDR3 is 14 residues long. V trimming: 8 bases; J trimming: 0 bases; junction bases outside the gene matches: 3. Germline-derived CDR1 and CDR2 are WSHSY and SAAADI. The CDR3 DNA reads as TGCGCCAGCGGACTAGCGTCTAGCACAGATACGCAGTATTTT. Translated, it gives CASGLASSTDTQYF.

This clone has just one count. The chain recombines TRBV19 with TRBJ1-5; 9 nucleotides match TRBD1. The CDR3 is 19 residues long. V lost 4 bases and J lost 3; bases outside the gene matches: 16. Per the germline V gene, CDR1 is LNHDA and CDR2 is SQIVND (reference sequence). The CDR3 DNA follows: TGTGCCAGTAGTAGTGCGGGTGGCGGGACAGGGAGAGTCAATCAGCCCCAGCATTTT. Its translation: CASSSAGGGTGRVNQPQHF.

The V and J genes are TRBV10-2 and TRBJ2-3; D could derive from TRBD1 or TRBD2 (5 bases each). The CDR3 loop spans 13 amino acids. The V end lost 3 bases, the J end lost 7 bases, and 11 bases lay between the germline ends. Germline CDR1 and CDR2: WSHSY and SAAADI. CDR3 DNA: TGCGCCAGCAGTGAAACAGGCGGGCATACGCAGTATTTT. It translates to CASSETGGHTQYF.

The CDR3 loop reads CASSIKAETNYEQYF. CDR3 DNA sequence: TGTGCCAGTAGTATAAAGGCTGAAACTAACTACGAGCAGTACTTC. The chain recombines TRBV19 with TRBJ2-7; D unresolved. The length of the CDR3 is 15 residues. The V end was cut by 2 bases, the J end by 3 bases, with 14 bases between. The germline V gene encodes CDR1 LNHDA and CDR2 SQIVND (reference sequence).

This chain links TRBV6-2 or TRBV6-3 with TRBJ2-7, with D perhaps being TRBD1 or TRBD2 (5 bases each). The CDR3 spans 14 residues. V was cut by 2 bases and J by 0 bases, with 8 bases left in between. In germline, CDR1 is MNHEY, CDR2 SVGEGT. For the CDR3, the DNA is TGTGCCAGCAGTTACGCAGGGAGCTCCTACGAGCAGTACTTC. Protein product: CASSYAGSSYEQYF.

CDR3 protein: CASGAYSGRAFF. In DNA form, the CDR3 reads TGTGCCAGCGGGGCCTACTCAGGGCGGGCTTTCTTT. The chain recombines TRBV6-6 with TRBJ1-1; perhaps TRBD1 as D (5 bases). The germline gives CDR1 MNHNY, CDR2 SVGAGI (reference sequence). This CDR3 is 12 amino acids long. Trimming took off 8 bases at V and 11 bases at J, with 18 bases between the two ends.

V is TRBV11-1 and J is TRBJ2-7; D is possibly TRBD2 (5 bases). CDR1 is SGHAT and CDR2 is FQDESV in the germline V gene (reference sequence). CDR3 length: 16 amino acids. The V end lost 2 bases, the J end lost 0 bases, and 14 bases lay between the germline ends. As DNA, the CDR3 is TGTGCCAGCAGCTTACTCGGTAGCGCAAGCTCCTACGAGCAGTACTTC. As protein: CASSLLGSASSYEQYF.

The J gene is TRBJ2-7, the V gene TRBV27; TRBD1 aligns across 8 bases. Unmatched junction bases numbered 6, after V lost 5 bases and J lost 0 bases. CDR1 and CDR2 from the germline V gene are MNHEY and SMNVEV (reference sequence). This CDR3 has 15 residues. The CDR3 DNA reads TGTGCCAGCAGTCCAGACAGGGGTAGCTCCTACGAGCAGTACTTC. Translating gives CASSPDRGSSYEQYF.

The J gene is TRBJ2-2, the V gene TRBV6-4, with TRBD1 identical over 11 bases. This CDR3 has 15 residues. Germline V gives CDR1 MRHNA, CDR2 SNTAGT. J gave up 4 bases and V 2 bases, and 0 bases lay outside the gene matches. The CDR3 sequence: CASSDGTGGTGELFF. The CDR3 DNA reads as TGTGCCAGCAGTGACGGGACAGGGGGCACCGGGGAGCTGTTTTTT.

The chain couples TRBV2 to TRBJ2-1; D remains unclear. V gave up 3 bases and J gave up 9 bases, with 12 bases separating them. The CDR3 extends over 13 amino acids. The germline V gene encodes CDR1 SNHLY and CDR2 FYNNEI. Here the CDR3 reads CASSDTWTSEQFF. As DNA, the CDR3 is TGTGCCAGCAGTGACACCTGGACCAGTGAGCAGTTCTTC.

For the CDR3, the DNA is TGTGCCAGCAGCTTAGGGCAGATCTCTGGAAACACCATATATTTT. Its protein product is CASSLGQISGNTIYF. This sequence joins TRBV7-9 and TRBJ1-3; D uncertain. This CDR3 region has 15 residues. Trimming took 1 base from V and 0 from J, leaving 7 bases between them. The germline CDR1 and CDR2 sequences are SEHNR and FQNEAQ (reference sequence).

The chain uses TRBV5-1 and TRBJ2-2; 9 bases fit TRBD2. This CDR3 comprises 16 residues. The junction had 5 bases not matched to a gene; V was cut back by 3 bases and J by 2 bases. CDR1 is SGHRS and CDR2 is YFSETQ in the germline V gene. The CDR3 nucleotides are TGCGCCAGCAGCTCGGGGGGACTAGCAAACACCGGGGAGCTGTTTTTT. Its translation: CASSSGGLANTGELFF.